The source of this T cell receptor beta chain is a study of cytomegalovirus exposure and HLA in healthy donors. Whole-study findings and limits: With high specificity and sensitivity, the classifier reportedly diagnosed cytomegalovirus status. The CMV antigen specificity of a few CMV-associated chains was confirmed through in vitro analysis. There were around 160 TCR beta chains listed as cytomegalovirus-associated.

The CDR3 is made up of 14 amino acids. Trimming removed 5 bases from V and 7 bases from J; junction bases left unmatched: 6. Per germline, CDR1 SGHAT and CDR2 FQDESV (reference sequence). This clone was seen a few times. The antigen remains undetermined. Clones were sequenced by immunoSEQ multiplex PCR, and TCRdb holds only the in-frame ones, with some missing. The sample includes around 230,000 clones, about 90% of them seen just once. The sequence was collected from a woman aged 25 to 39 in good health and CMV-seropositive. Sequenced input: PBMCs. V gene TRBV11-1 combines with J gene TRBJ1-4; 8 bases are a match to TRBD1. The CDR3 nucleotides are TGTGCCAGCAGCCCTCAGGGGGCTGGTGAAAAACTGTTTTTT. It specifies CASSPQGAGEKLFF. The full variable domain, rest sourced from reference TRBV11-1 and TRBJ1-4, is EAEVAQSPRYKITEKSQAVAFWCDPISGHATLYWYRQILGQGPELLVQFQDESVVDDSQLPKDRFSAERLKGVDSTLKIQPAELGDSAMYLCASSPQGAGEKLFFGSGTQLSVL.